This T cell receptor beta chain derives from a study of blood T cell repertoires in COVID-19. Study context: Acute-phase and convalescent COVID-19 samples originated in the United States, Italy and Spain.

Original analysis: Estimated nucleated cell counts came from reference gene primer amplification. Profiled with immunoSEQ multiplex PCR; TCRdb holds only in-frame clones, not every one. The V and J calls and clone size are taken from that table; D and trimming were inferred from the DNA. The table includes under 130,000 clones, over 75% detected once. The sequence came from a woman aged 80 or over with acute or convalescent COVID-19. The material sequenced was peripheral blood.

CDR3: CASGLVPSGSSGNTIYF. CDR3 in DNA: TGTGCTAGTGGTTTGGTACCTTCGGGATCCTCTGGAAACACCATATATTTT. The chain joins TRBV12-5 to TRBJ1-3, with D unclear. Trimming took off 0 bases at V and 0 bases at J, with 12 bases between the two ends. The CDR3 has 17 residues. Germline V gene data show CDR1 as LGHNT and CDR2 as FRNRAP.